This TCR beta chain is drawn from a study of metastatic and nonmetastatic thyroid tumors. Original processing methods: Clinicopathological groups differed in CDR3, with these differences serving to build a distant-metastasis classifier for papillary thyroid cancer. TCRdb re-called clones via MiXCR from the PCR reads. These V and J calls originate from TCRdb's pipeline instead of the authors' own analysis. The table includes 5,000 to 7,000 clones, about 29% detected once. V dropped 4 bases and J dropped 4 bases, with 9 bases sitting between them. The CDR3 runs 12 residues. Germline V gene sequence: CDR1 SGHTS, CDR2 YDEGEE. Details on this clone: Just one base apart from a much larger clone, this may be a read error.

Not a single patient had been given any form of treatment at any point before undergoing thyroid surgery. The sequenced sample was adjacent normal tissue. The chain is built from TRBV5-8 and TRBJ2-7; D not resolved. The TCR sequence derives from a female donor with papillary thyroid cancer or a benign thyroid nodule (not recorded which). Some clones in this sample may be carry-over from other donors' samples. The CDR3 here is CASSMYVYEQYF. In nucleotides, the CDR3 is TGTGCCAGCAGCATGTACGTATACGAGCAGTACTTC.